The T cell receptor beta chain described here comes from a study of glioma-infiltrating T cells (dated by TCRdb to about 2016). Regarding the complete study: Sequencing of TCR alpha- and beta-chain repertoires was performed on glioma tissue, on non-neoplastic brain tissue, and on matched peripheral blood mononuclear cells. To measure how far tissue and blood T-cell populations diverged, each tissue-infiltrating repertoire was compared against the peripheral blood repertoire of the same patient. Three low-grade glioma patients, seven to nine primary glioblastoma patients, and three non-glioma patients who contributed non-neoplastic brain tissue made up the paired cohort.

This clonotype was seen only a few times. Its recognized antigen is unknown. One base away there is no much larger clone; base qualities are not given. The CDR3 starts with the cysteine, ends with the phenylalanine, and has 15 residues. Of the read, only the CDR3 DNA is kept; its 45 bases are in frame from base 1. From a lookup of the germline V gene, CDR1 and CDR2 are SNHLY and FYNNEI. V loses 4 bases of germline sequence and J loses 4 bases, and the interval between the two ends is 17 bases. General conclusions and limits of the study: Small numbers underpinned the group comparisons: 7 to 9 glioblastoma patients, three low-grade glioma patients and three non-neoplastic patients. Very few CDR3 sequences were found to be shared between tissue and blood, and this scarcity was attributed to high CDR3 diversity and limited sampling. VJ-independent divergence between tissue and blood was lower than expected in non-neoplastic patients but higher than expected in all gliomas, particularly low-grade gliomas.

The iRepertoire nested amplicon-rescue multiplex PCR (arm-PCR) platform was used to amplify TCR alpha and beta CDR3 regions from RNA. The input for one-step reverse transcription and amplification was about 100-400 ng of either tissue mRNA or PBMC total RNA. Following bead purification, Illumina adapters were added by a secondary multiplex PCR, and libraries between 200 and 400 bp were gel-purified. The libraries contained internal 6-nucleotide barcodes that were used for demultiplexing. Sequencing of libraries was performed on an Illumina MiSeq with 2x220 or 2x250 nucleotide paired-end reads. For the original study's pipeline: FLASH 1.2.11 was used to merge paired reads, and BWA-MEM then aligned the reads to the GRCh37 human genome before TRA and TRB reads were extracted. V and J assignment used an IMGT-derived reference of cassette sequences and CDR3 motifs that included pseudogenes. Reads were translated in three frames, and productive CDR3s were defined by a C…FGXG motif without stop codons. Unique combinations of V-J cassette pair and CDR3 amino acid sequence were defined as clonotypes. Hamming distance filtering was applied to reads, with thresholds set by the sequence error rate of each sample in mapped regions. TCRdb applied fastp at Q25 and MiXCR to the public reads, then kept only in-frame beta chains. Here each entry gathers all rows of one CDR3 protein and keeps the most common genes and DNA. What appears here as the V and J calls and clone size reflects TCRdb's work, not the paper's. Within this sample are approximately 40,000 distinct CDR3 sequences, with approximately 20% of them counted one time only. 5% to 6.5% of the sample is in the top ten clones.

The clonotype was recovered from a human donor with low-grade glioma or glioblastoma, undergoing nonglioma brain surgery, or in good health (not recorded which). Material: glioma tissue, nonneoplastic brain tissue, or PBMCs (not recorded which). The V and J segments used are TRBV2 and TRBJ2-7, with the identity of the D gene unclear. The DNA is TGTGCCAGCAGTGGGATGGACCCCCCGAGGTACGAGCAGTACTTC. This translates into CASSGMDPPRYEQYF.